One and the same sample provided the 21 T cell receptor beta chains below, sequenced in a study of cytomegalovirus exposure and HLA in healthy donors. PCR amplification relied on 60 Vbeta primers (plus 13 Jbeta primers). TCRdb's table, derived via immunoSEQ multiplex PCR, lists solely in-frame clones and lacks some. The table records around 150,000 clones, around three quarters of them present only once. Sample: PBMCs. The source of these receptors is a woman between 35 and 50 years old in good health and CMV-seronegative.

The chain uses TRBV27 and TRBJ2-3; 8 nucleotides line up with TRBD2. This CDR3 region has 13 residues. V lost 8 bases, J lost 1 base, and 2 bases stayed unmatched. The germline V gene has CDR1 MNHEY and CDR2 SMNVEV (reference sequence). CDR3 sequence (DNA): TGTGCCAGCTTGCGGGGGGGCACAGATACGCAGTATTTT. This codes for CASLRGGTDTQYF.

The rearrangement uses TRBV7-3 and TRBJ2-5; D is uncertain. CDR1 SGHTA and CDR2 FQGTGA come from the germline V gene. The CDR3 length is 16 residues. V was trimmed by 3 bases and J by 5 bases, leaving 19 bases between them. The CDR3 coding sequence is TGTGCCAGCAGCTTTTCGAGCCTAAGAGGAGTGGAGACCCAGTACTTC. It translates to CASSFSSLRGVETQYF.

To note about this clone: Distinct nucleotide sequences in the sample also encode this CDR3. CDR3 coding DNA: TGTGCCAGCAGTTACTCAGGAGGGACTGAAGCTTTCTTT. Translated: CASSYSGGTEAFF. The chain is built from TRBV6-5 and TRBJ1-1; D is unclear. Trimming pared 0 bases from V and 5 bases from J, leaving 7 bases between. Per the germline V gene, CDR1 is MNHEY and CDR2 is SVGAGI. This CDR3 has 13 amino acids.

J is TRBJ1-5 and V is TRBV4-2; 11 bases line up with TRBD1. From germline, CDR1 is LGHNA and CDR2 YNFKEQ. The length of the CDR3 is 16 residues. With V trimmed by 2 bases and J by 11 bases, 11 bases remained unmatched. DNA for the CDR3: TGTGCCAGCAGCCAAAAGGGGTCGGGACAGGGGGGGTCCCAGCATTTT. Translating it yields CASSQKGSGQGGSQHF.

The V call is TRBV4-1, the J call TRBJ2-1; 9 nucleotides match TRBD2. From germline, CDR1 is MGHRA and CDR2 YSYEKL. J was trimmed by 0 bases and V by 2 bases; bases with no gene match: 11. The CDR3 totals 19 residues. Here the CDR3 reads CASSQRMGAGGSSYNEQFF. The CDR3 DNA reads as TGCGCCAGCAGCCAAAGAATGGGGGCGGGGGGGAGCTCCTACAATGAGCAGTTCTTC.

The chain uses TRBV4-1 and TRBJ2-5; 8 bases line up with TRBD2. This CDR3 is built from 14 residues. CDR1 MGHRA and CDR2 YSYEKL come from the germline V gene. V gave up 3 bases and J gave up 3 bases; unmatched junction bases: 3. CDR3 DNA: TGCGCCAGCAGCCAGGCAGCGGGGGAAGAGACCCAGTACTTC. It specifies CASSQAAGEETQYF.

CDR3 residues: CASSLSLVGTNEKLFF. The DNA for the CDR3 is TGCGCCAGCAGCTTATCCTTGGTGGGCACTAATGAAAAACTGTTTTTT. The rearrangement uses TRBV5-1 and TRBJ1-4; D gene unclear. Germline V gene lookup returns CDR1 SGHRS and CDR2 YFSETQ. This CDR3 region has 16 residues. V lost 2 bases to trimming and J lost 2 bases, with 13 bases between them.

The J gene is TRBJ2-7, the V gene TRBV5-4; TRBD2 matches 15 bases. The CDR3 extends over 18 amino acids. From germline, CDR1 is SGHNT and CDR2 YYREEE (reference sequence). With 4 bases clipped from V and 2 bases from J, the junction kept 10 bases outside the gene matches. The CDR3 here is CASSIGGLAGGSTYEQYF. The CDR3 nucleotides read TGTGCCAGCAGCATCGGGGGACTAGCGGGGGGATCGACCTACGAGCAGTACTTC.

The genes are TRBV10-2 and TRBJ2-7; 8 nucleotides align to TRBD1. Germline CDR1 reads WSHSY; CDR2 reads SAAADI. The CDR3 totals 16 residues. With 1 base clipped from V and 4 bases from J, the junction kept 9 bases outside the gene matches. The CDR3 nucleotides read TGCGCCAGCAGTGAGTTATTAGGGGGACAGGCTTACGAGCAGTACTTC. This encodes CASSELLGGQAYEQYF.

This clone was observed a few times. The CDR3 sequence is CAISENSGGINEQFF. The CDR3 nucleotides are TGTGCCATCAGTGAGAATAGCGGGGGGATAAATGAGCAGTTCTTC. This sequence joins TRBV10-3 and TRBJ2-1, with 10 positions matching TRBD2. Trimming at V came to 2 bases and at J to 7 bases, leaving 5 bases not matched to a gene. This CDR3 comprises 15 residues. Germline V CDR1 and CDR2: ENHRY, SYGVKD.

Notes on this clone: Other DNA sequences from this sample encode an identical CDR3 as well. The chain is built from TRBV10-3 and TRBJ1-1; tentatively, D is TRBD1 (6 bases). CDR1 is ENHRY and CDR2 is SYGVKD in the germline V gene. The CDR3 covers 16 residues. Trimming removed 8 bases from V and 4 bases from J, with 23 bases in between. DNA for the CDR3: TGTGCCATCTCGTCGGGACAAGGTAGGTTGGGCACTGAAGCTTTCTTT. It encodes CAISSGQGRLGTEAFF.

V gene TRBV7-5 combines with J gene TRBJ1-3; whether TRBD1, the table's D call, matches the DNA was not checked. TRBV7-5 is reported as a pseudogene. The CDR3 loop spans 17 amino acids. CDR3 loop: CVREQTQGLASENTIYF. CDR3 coding DNA: TGTGTCAGAGAGCAAACCCAGGGGTTGGCCTCGGAAAACACCATATATTTT.

This chain joins TRBV5-1 and TRBJ1-5; TRBD1 is a possible D gene (6 bases). Germline CDR1 is SGHRS and CDR2 is YFSETQ. Trimming pared 4 bases from V and 2 bases from J, leaving 10 bases between. CDR3 length equals 14 residues. The CDR3 region has the DNA TGCGCCAGCAGCAGACACAGGGGCAATCAGCCCCAGCATTTT. Its protein product is CASSRHRGNQPQHF. Full variable domain (outside the CDR3, taken from reference TRBV5-1 and TRBJ1-5): KAGVTQTPRYLIKTRGQQVTLSCSPISGHRSVSWYQQTPGQGLQFLFEYFSETQRNKGNFPGRFSGRQFSNSRSEMNVSTLELGDSALYLCASSRHRGNQPQHFGDGTRLSIL.

The chain uses TRBV6-5 and TRBJ2-3; 8 bases are shared with TRBD1. The germline CDR1 and CDR2 sequences are MNHEY and SVGAGI. V lost 5 bases and J lost 9; bases outside the gene matches: 4. The CDR3 consists of 12 residues. The CDR3 DNA reads TGTGCCAGCAGTCATACAGGGGGAACGCAGTATTTT. It yields the protein CASSHTGGTQYF.

The chain couples TRBV4-1 to TRBJ1-2; perhaps TRBD1 as D (5 bases). This CDR3 spans 16 amino acids. CDR1 is MGHRA, CDR2 YSYEKL, per germline. With 0 bases removed from V and 8 bases from J, the gap between germline ends came to 19 bases. The CDR3 here is CASSQEKGLTSSGYTF. The CDR3 bases are TGCGCCAGCAGCCAAGAGAAGGGGTTGACCTCTTCCGGCTACACCTTC.

The rearrangement joins TRBV11-2 to TRBJ1-2, with a possible D match to TRBD1 (6 bases). The CDR3 is 13 amino acids. V was trimmed by 2 bases and J by 6 bases, leaving 10 bases between them. Germline V gene sequence: CDR1 SGHAT, CDR2 FQNNGV. The CDR3 coding sequence is TGTGCCAGCAGCTTAACAGGGAGGGATGGCTACACCTTC. Protein product: CASSLTGRDGYTF.

There are a few counts of this clone. The rearrangement links TRBV6-5 to TRBJ1-4, with 10 bases matching TRBD1. J gave up 10 bases and V 8 bases, and 13 bases lay outside the gene matches. Germline CDR1 is MNHEY and CDR2 is SVGAGI. This CDR3 has 15 amino acids. CDR3 sequence: CASRRAGTGDRKLFF. In DNA, the CDR3 is TGTGCCAGCCGAAGGGCCGGGACAGGGGACCGAAAACTGTTTTTT.

The chain has TRBV10-1 and TRBJ2-7; 10 nucleotides agree with TRBD1. Losses at the gene ends were 6 bases for V and 3 bases for J; bases not matched to a gene: 2. The CDR3 runs 13 residues. Germline CDR1 WNHNN, CDR2 SYGVQD (reference sequence). The CDR3 sequence: CASSGTGDYEQYF. DNA for the CDR3: TGCGCCAGCAGCGGGACAGGGGACTACGAGCAGTACTTC.

V is TRBV7-2 and J is TRBJ2-2; a weak D match, TRBD2 (6 bases). V was clipped by 3 bases and J by 0 bases, with 8 bases between them. CDR3 length: 15 residues. The germline CDR1 and CDR2 sequences are SGHTA and FQGNSA. As DNA, the CDR3 is TGTGCCAGCAGCTTGGGACTCTCGAACACCGGGGAGCTGTTTTTT. Encoded protein: CASSLGLSNTGELFF.

By its share, this clone is medium-sized. The rearrangement uses TRBV27 and TRBJ1-6; 10 bases align to TRBD1. The trim removed 7 bases at V and 11 bases at J, leaving 11 bases unmatched. The germline V gene has CDR1 MNHEY and CDR2 SMNVEV (reference sequence). The CDR3 extends over 15 amino acids. The CDR3 reads CASTLNPGTGAPLHF. The CDR3 DNA sequence: TGTGCCAGCACCTTGAACCCCGGGACAGGGGCACCCCTCCACTTT.

In its sample, this clone was seen once. Compared with germline, one end of the junction differs, possibly owing to a read error. The V call is TRBV25-1, the J call TRBJ1-1; 7 positions match TRBD1. Germline CDR1 MGHDK, CDR2 SYGVNS. The CDR3 covers 15 residues. The CDR3 DNA is TGTGCCGGCAGTGAACCTAGGGGGCTTAACACTGAAGCTTTCTTT. It codes for CAGSEPRGLNTEAFF.